This entry features one TCR beta chain sequence. The sample comes from a study of blood T cell repertoires in COVID-19. About the research overall: COVID-19 samples, acute and convalescent, were from the United States, Italy and Spain.

After removal of 8 bases from V and 4 bases from J, the junction contained 11 bases not matched to a gene. Germline CDR1 KGHSH, CDR2 LQKENI. CDR3 length: 15 amino acids. Some clones are missing from TCRdb's copy, which holds only in-frame ones; the method was immunoSEQ multiplex PCR. This table holds hundreds of thousands of clones, about 91% found once. The sequence was collected from a man older than 75 with acute or convalescent COVID-19. The sequencing sample was made of peripheral blood. The genes are TRBV18 and TRBJ2-3; 8 bases line up with TRBD2. CDR3 DNA: TGTGCCAGCCGCCAAAACCGGGGGGGGTCAGATACGCAGTATTTT. This sequence encodes CASRQNRGGSDTQYF.